This T cell receptor (beta chain) was sequenced for a study of cytomegalovirus exposure and HLA in healthy donors. Separation from the approximately 670-subject first cohort characterized the roughly 130-subject validation cohort, to which the donors belonged. Germline V gene lookup returns CDR1 LNHDA and CDR2 SQIVND (reference sequence). The V gene lost 6 bases and the J gene lost 7 bases, with 9 bases spanning the gap. This CDR3 region has 11 residues. Study-level findings and limits: Some TCR beta chains (approximately 180 of them) were listed as cytomegalovirus-associated. In vitro work confirmed that three CMV-associated chains recognize CMV antigens.

A note on this clone: Its antigen remains unknown.

Clones were read by immunoSEQ multiplex PCR, and TCRdb kept only the in-frame ones, dropping some. Of roughly 120,000 clones listed, around nine tenths are singletons. V usage is TRBV19 and J usage is TRBJ1-2; no firm D call. The sequenced sample consisted of PBMCs. The clonotype comes from a woman aged 18-35 years in good health and CMV-seronegative. For the CDR3, the DNA is TGTGCCAGTAGAGGCGGGGTTGGCTACACCTTC. Translating it yields CASRGGVGYTF.